This TCR beta chain was profiled in a study of blood T cells in healthy people across ages. With a J-beta primer mix and a sample-barcoded 5' primer, a second PCR ran roughly 6 to 12 cycles. A single record per CDR3 protein comes from TCRdb applying MiXCR to the 5' RACE reads. This table holds over 1,500,000 distinct CDR3 sequences, around 40% found once. Concerning this clonotype: Relative to the germline gene, one junction end is altered; a read error may explain this.

Germline V gives CDR1 SGHTA, CDR2 FQGNSA. CDR3 length equals 15 residues. The sample consisted of blood. This receptor was identified in a human donor in good health. The chain employs TRBV7-2 and TRBJ2-5, with 10 nucleotides matching TRBD1. CDR3 sequence reads: CVSTIGQGVSETQYF. The DNA of the CDR3 is TGTGTCAGCACCATAGGACAGGGGGTCTCGGAGACCCAGTACTTC.